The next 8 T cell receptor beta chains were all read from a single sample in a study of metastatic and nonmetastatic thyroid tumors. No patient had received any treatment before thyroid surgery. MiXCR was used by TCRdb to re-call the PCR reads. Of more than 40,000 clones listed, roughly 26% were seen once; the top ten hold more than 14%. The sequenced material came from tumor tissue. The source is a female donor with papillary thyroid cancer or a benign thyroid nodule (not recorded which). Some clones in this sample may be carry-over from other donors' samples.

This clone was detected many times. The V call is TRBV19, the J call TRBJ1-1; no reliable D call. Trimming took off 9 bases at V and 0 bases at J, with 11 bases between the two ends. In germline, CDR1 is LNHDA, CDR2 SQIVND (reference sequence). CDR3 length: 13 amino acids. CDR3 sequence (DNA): TGTGCCAGCACATTTACCGTGAACACTGAAGCTTTCTTT. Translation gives CASTFTVNTEAFF.

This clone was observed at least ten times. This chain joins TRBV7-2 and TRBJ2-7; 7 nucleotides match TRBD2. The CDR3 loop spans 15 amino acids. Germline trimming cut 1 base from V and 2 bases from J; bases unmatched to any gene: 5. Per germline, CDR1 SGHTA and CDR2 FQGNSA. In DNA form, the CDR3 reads TGTGCCAGCAGCTTAGATTATGGACTAGCCTACGAGCAGTACTTC. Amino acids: CASSLDYGLAYEQYF.

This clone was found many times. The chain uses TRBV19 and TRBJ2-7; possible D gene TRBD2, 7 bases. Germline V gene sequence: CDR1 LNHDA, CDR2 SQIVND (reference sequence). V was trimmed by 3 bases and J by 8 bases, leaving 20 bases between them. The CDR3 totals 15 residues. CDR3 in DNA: TGTGCCAGTAGTATGGGAGGGACACCCGGAGGGAAGCAGTACTTC. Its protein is CASSMGGTPGGKQYF.

CDR3 coding DNA: TGCGCCAGCAGCTTGGAGGTAGCGGGAGGTTCGACCGGGGAGCTGTTTTTT. Translating gives CASSLEVAGGSTGELFF. The gene calls are TRBV5-1 and TRBJ2-2; 10 nucleotides match TRBD2. Germline assignment: CDR1 SGHRS and CDR2 YFSETQ. The CDR3 totals 17 residues. With V trimmed by 0 bases and J by 5 bases, 7 bases remained unmatched.

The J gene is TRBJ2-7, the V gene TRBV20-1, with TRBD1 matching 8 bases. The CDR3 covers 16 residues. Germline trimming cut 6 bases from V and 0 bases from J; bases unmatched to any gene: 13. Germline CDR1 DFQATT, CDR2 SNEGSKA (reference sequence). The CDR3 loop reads CSASGTGRLSSYEQYF. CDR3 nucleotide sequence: TGCAGTGCCTCCGGGACAGGAAGGCTGAGCTCCTACGAGCAGTACTTC.

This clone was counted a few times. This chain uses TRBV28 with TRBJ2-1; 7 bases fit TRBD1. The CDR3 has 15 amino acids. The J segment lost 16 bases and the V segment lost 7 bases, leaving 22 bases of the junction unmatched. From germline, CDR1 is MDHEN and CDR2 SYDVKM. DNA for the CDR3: TGTGCCAGCAATACAAAAAAGGGGACAGTAGCTTTTAATTTCTTC. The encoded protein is CASNTKKGTVAFNFF.

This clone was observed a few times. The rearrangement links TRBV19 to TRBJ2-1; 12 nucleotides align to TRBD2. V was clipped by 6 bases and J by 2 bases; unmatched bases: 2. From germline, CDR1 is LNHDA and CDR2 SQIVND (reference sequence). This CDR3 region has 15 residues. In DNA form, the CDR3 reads TGTGCCAGTAGCCGACTAGCGGGAGCCTACAATGAGCAGTTCTTC. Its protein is CASSRLAGAYNEQFF.

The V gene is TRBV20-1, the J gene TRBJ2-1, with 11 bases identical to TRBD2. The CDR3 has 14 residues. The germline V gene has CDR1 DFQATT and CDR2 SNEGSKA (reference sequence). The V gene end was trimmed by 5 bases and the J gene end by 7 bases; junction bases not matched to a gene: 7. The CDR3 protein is CSASGLAATNEQFF. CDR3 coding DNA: TGCAGTGCTTCGGGACTAGCGGCTACAAATGAGCAGTTCTTC.